This T cell receptor beta chain was identified in a study of T-cell memory formation after mild COVID-19. TCRdb independently ran MiXCR on the 5' RACE reads; one entry per CDR3 protein. The sample has roughly 560,000 distinct CDR3 sequences, roughly 20% seen once; the top ten hold around 12%. From germline, CDR1 is MNHEY and CDR2 SVGAGI. This CDR3 spans 15 amino acids. V was clipped by 0 bases and J by 4 bases, with 12 bases between them. This clonotype has more than one count but fewer than ten. Specimen: PBMCs or a T cell subset sorted from them (not recorded which). The V call is TRBV6-5, the J call TRBJ1-1; TRBD1 is a possible D gene (5 bases). The receptor was isolated from an adult woman who had mild COVID-19 (a few samples of this study predate the infection). Cell type and time point are not known. CDR3 DNA: TGTGCCAGCAGTTACTCGGCAGGGTTCAGCACTGAAGCTTTCTTT. Translated: CASSYSAGFSTEAFF.